Each of the 13 T cell receptor beta chains below was sequenced from the same sample in a study of blood T cell repertoires in COVID-19. The method was immunoSEQ multiplex PCR; TCRdb's version includes in-frame clones alone and lacks a portion of them. Among roughly 200,000 clones listed, 75% to 95% were seen once. The sample was peripheral blood. These receptors were collected from a man between 45 and 60 years old with acute or convalescent COVID-19.

The V call is TRBV27, the J call TRBJ2-7; D is undetermined. The CDR3 totals 13 residues. Germline lookup yields CDR1 MNHEY and CDR2 SMNVEV (reference sequence). V was clipped by 5 bases and J by 2 bases, with 10 bases between them. CDR3 sequence reads: CASSPRVAYEQYF. For the CDR3, the DNA is TGTGCCAGCAGTCCCCGGGTAGCCTACGAGCAGTACTTC.

V is TRBV3-1 (or the pseudogene TRBV3-2) and J is TRBJ2-1, with D tentatively TRBD2 (5 bases). The CDR3 consists of 16 residues. V was shortened by 6 bases and J by 0 bases, with 15 bases between the two germline ends. CDR1 is LGHDT, CDR2 YNNKEL, per germline (reference sequence). CDR3 in DNA: TGTGCCAGCAGAGAAAGAAGCGGCAGCTCCTACAATGAGCAGTTCTTC. The encoded protein is CASRERSGSSYNEQFF.

CDR3 DNA sequence: TGTGCCAGTAGTATCCGGAGAAAACTGTTTTTT. Protein product: CASSIRRKLFF. V and J are TRBV19 and TRBJ1-4; D ambiguous. This CDR3 is built from 11 residues. V lost 3 bases and J 10 bases, leaving 6 bases between the germline ends. CDR1 and CDR2 (germline): LNHDA, SQIVND (reference sequence). The whole variable domain, filled in from reference TRBV19 and TRBJ1-4, reads DGGITQSPKYLFRKEGQNVTLSCEQNLNHDAMYWYRQDPGQGLRLIYYSQIVNDFQKGDIAEGYSVSREKKESFPLTVTSAQKNPTAFYLCASSIRRKLFFGSGTQLSVL.

V gene TRBV5-6 combines with J gene TRBJ2-7; D is perhaps TRBD1 (6 bases). This CDR3 is built from 12 residues. Germline CDR1 is SGHDT and CDR2 is YYEEEE. Trimming shortened V by 2 bases and J by 5 bases, and 8 bases separated the two germline ends. CDR3 in amino acids: CASSLQGHEQYF. Written as DNA, the CDR3 is TGTGCCAGCAGCTTACAGGGCCACGAGCAGTACTTC.

The V gene is TRBV27, the J gene TRBJ1-1, with 7 bases matching TRBD1. V gave up 1 base and J gave up 11 bases; unmatched junction bases: 10. The CDR3 loop spans 14 amino acids. Germline V gene lookup returns CDR1 MNHEY and CDR2 SMNVEV (reference sequence). The CDR3, as DNA: TGTGCCAGCAGTTTATTGGCAGGGGGGATTGAGGCTTTCTTT. This translates into CASSLLAGGIEAFF.

CDR3 sequence: CASNQAGRSETQYF. The CDR3, as DNA: TGTGCCAGCAATCAAGCCGGGAGATCGGAGACCCAGTACTTC. The chain couples TRBV28 to TRBJ2-5; D is possibly TRBD2 (6 bases). The CDR3 is 14 amino acids. Germline assignment: CDR1 MDHEN and CDR2 SYDVKM. With 7 bases removed from V and 5 bases from J, the gap between germline ends came to 17 bases.

The V call is TRBV3-1 (or the pseudogene TRBV3-2), the J call TRBJ1-2; D call uncertain. The V end was cut by 1 base, the J end by 8 bases, with 11 bases between. The CDR3 is 13 residues long. Germline V CDR1 and CDR2: LGHDT, YNNKEL (reference sequence). The CDR3 DNA follows: TGTGCCAGCAGCCAAGCCACAGCAAAAGGCTACACCTTC. It encodes CASSQATAKGYTF.

This chain connects TRBV6-2 or TRBV6-3 to TRBJ1-1, with D uncertain. Germline V gene lookup returns CDR1 MNHEY and CDR2 SVGEGT. The CDR3 extends over 14 amino acids. V lost 2 bases and J 1 base, leaving 8 bases between the germline ends. The DNA of the CDR3 is TGTGCCAGCAGTTACCTCCGGGGGAACACTGAAGCTTTCTTT. Amino acids: CASSYLRGNTEAFF.

The V and J genes are TRBV19 and TRBJ1-1; tentative D call: TRBD1 (5 bases). Germline V gene data show CDR1 as LNHDA and CDR2 as SQIVND (reference sequence). This CDR3 spans 12 amino acids. The germline V and J ends were trimmed by 4 bases and 4 bases, with 7 bases remaining between them. The CDR3 region is CASSTGFTEAFF. For the CDR3, the DNA is TGTGCCAGTAGTACAGGGTTCACTGAAGCTTTCTTT. The full variable domain, with the rest looked up from reference TRBV19 and TRBJ1-1, is DGGITQSPKYLFRKEGQNVTLSCEQNLNHDAMYWYRQDPGQGLRLIYYSQIVNDFQKGDIAEGYSVSREKKESFPLTVTSAQKNPTAFYLCASSTGFTEAFFGQGTRLTVV.

V is TRBV7-9 and J is TRBJ2-1; 9 bases are a match to TRBD2. The CDR3 runs 16 residues. V lost 3 bases to trimming and J lost 3 bases; unmatched junction nucleotides: 6. In germline, CDR1 is SEHNR, CDR2 FQNEAQ (reference sequence). The CDR3 DNA reads as TGTGCCAGCAGCTTCATATTAGCGGGAGACTACAATGAGCAGTTCTTC. Protein sequence: CASSFILAGDYNEQFF.

The chain employs TRBV6-5 and TRBJ2-3; D is uncertain. CDR1 is MNHEY and CDR2 is SVGAGI in the germline V gene. The CDR3 runs to 13 residues. Trimming pared 7 bases from V and 5 bases from J, leaving 13 bases between. Here the CDR3 reads CASMRLVRDTQYF. In DNA, the CDR3 is TGTGCCAGCATGCGGCTAGTCAGAGATACGCAGTATTTT.

The DNA of the CDR3 is TGTGCCAGCAGCTTTGGTCAGGGGGAGTTCTTC. Residues: CASSFGQGEFF. The chain links TRBV7-2 to TRBJ2-1; 7 nucleotides match TRBD1. V trimming: 3 bases; J trimming: 14 bases; junction bases outside the gene matches: 4. This CDR3 region has 11 residues. Germline values: CDR1 SGHTA, CDR2 FQGNSA.

J is TRBJ2-7 and V is TRBV9; no reliable D call. CDR1 is SGDLS and CDR2 is YYNGEE in the germline V gene. V was cut by 0 bases and J by 0 bases, with 7 bases left in between. This CDR3 contains 14 residues. CDR3 protein: CASSVGSDSYEQYF. DNA for the CDR3: TGTGCCAGCAGCGTAGGCAGCGACTCCTACGAGCAGTACTTC.